This entry lists 7 T cell receptor beta chains sequenced from one sample in a study of cytotoxic CD8 clonotypes in ibrutinib-treated CLL. Produced via immunoSEQ multiplex PCR; TCRdb's table is partial and in-frame only. The data show approximately 160,000 clones, around nine tenths seen once. The sequences come from PBMCs, collected at disease progression, from a patient treated with ibrutinib. The receptors here all came from a human donor with chronic lymphocytic leukemia.

The chain couples TRBV9 to TRBJ2-1; D is unclear. CDR1 SGDLS and CDR2 YYNGEE come from the germline V gene. The V end was cut by 0 bases, the J end by 8 bases, with 18 bases between. CDR3 length: 16 residues. This CDR3 is CASSVGSLARVDEQFF. CDR3 nucleotides: TGTGCCAGCAGCGTAGGGTCGTTAGCTAGGGTGGATGAGCAGTTCTTC.

This chain joins TRBV25-1 and TRBJ1-4, with a possible D match to TRBD1 (5 bases). CDR3 length: 14 residues. The ends were cut back, 3 bases at V and 5 bases at J, with 10 bases in the middle. Germline CDR1 and CDR2: MGHDK and SYGVNS. CDR3 nucleotide sequence: TGTGCCAGCAGTGACCGACAGTCCAATGAAAAACTGTTTTTT. Protein: CASSDRQSNEKLFF.

The CDR3 region is CASSLIAGGRMYF. The CDR3 nucleotides are TGTGCCAGCAGCTTGATAGCGGGAGGCCGAATGTACTTC. This rearrangement joins TRBV5-6 to TRBJ2-7; the match to TRBD2 covers 10 bases. This CDR3 has 13 residues. V dropped 1 base and J dropped 12; count of bases not matched to a gene: 7. CDR1 is SGHDT, CDR2 YYEEEE, per germline.

The chain recombines TRBV5-1 with TRBJ2-7; D possibly corresponds to TRBD2 (6 bases). The CDR3 runs 15 residues. Trimming took 0 bases from V and 3 from J, leaving 13 bases between them. Germline CDR1 is SGHRS and CDR2 is YFSETQ. CDR3 in DNA: TGCGCCAGCAGCTTGGGCTCTAGCGCAGGCTACGAGCAGTACTTC. Encoded protein: CASSLGSSAGYEQYF.

V usage is TRBV30 and J usage is TRBJ2-1, with 11 bases matching TRBD2. The trim removed 8 bases at V and 5 bases at J, leaving 8 bases unmatched. This CDR3 has 14 amino acids. Germline loops: CDR1 GTSNPN, CDR2 SVGIG (reference sequence). CDR3 protein: CASTSGGANNEQFF. CDR3 sequence (DNA): TGTGCCAGCACTAGCGGGGGAGCGAACAATGAGCAGTTCTTC.

The chain recombines TRBV5-1 with TRBJ2-1; 10 bases align to TRBD2. The CDR3 runs 16 residues. With V trimmed by 0 bases and J by 5 bases, 5 bases remained unmatched. The V gene's germline CDR1 is SGHRS and CDR2 YFSETQ. The CDR3 reads CASSLGALAGNNEQFF. CDR3 DNA: TGCGCCAGCAGCTTGGGGGCACTAGCGGGAAACAATGAGCAGTTCTTC.

The chain combines TRBV11-2 with TRBJ2-7; 8 bases align to TRBD1. This CDR3 has 15 residues. Germline V gene sequence: CDR1 SGHAT, CDR2 FQNNGV. V was clipped by 6 bases and J by 0 bases; unmatched bases: 7. Written as DNA, the CDR3 is TGTGCCAGCAGGTGGGGACAGGAGATCTCCTACGAGCAGTACTTC. Translation gives CASRWGQEISYEQYF. Looking up the rest from reference TRBV11-2 and TRBJ2-7 gives the full variable domain: EAGVAQSPRYKIIEKRQSVAFWCNPISGHATLYWYQQILGQGPKLLIQFQNNGVVDDSQLPKDRFSAERLKGVDSTLKIQPAKLEDSAVYLCASRWGQEISYEQYFGPGTRLTVT.